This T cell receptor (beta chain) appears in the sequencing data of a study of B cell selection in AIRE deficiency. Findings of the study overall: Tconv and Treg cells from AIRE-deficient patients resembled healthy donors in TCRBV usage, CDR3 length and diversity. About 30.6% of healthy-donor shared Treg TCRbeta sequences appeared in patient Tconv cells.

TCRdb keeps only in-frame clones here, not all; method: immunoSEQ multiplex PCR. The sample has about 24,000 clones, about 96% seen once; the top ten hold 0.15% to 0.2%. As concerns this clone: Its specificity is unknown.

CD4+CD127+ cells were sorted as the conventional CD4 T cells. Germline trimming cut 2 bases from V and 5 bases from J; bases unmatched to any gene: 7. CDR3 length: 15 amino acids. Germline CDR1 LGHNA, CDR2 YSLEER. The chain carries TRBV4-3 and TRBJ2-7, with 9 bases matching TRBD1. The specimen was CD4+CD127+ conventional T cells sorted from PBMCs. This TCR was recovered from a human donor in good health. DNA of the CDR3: TGCGCCAGCAGCCAACTCGGGACAGGGAACCACGAGCAGTACTTC. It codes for CASSQLGTGNHEQYF.